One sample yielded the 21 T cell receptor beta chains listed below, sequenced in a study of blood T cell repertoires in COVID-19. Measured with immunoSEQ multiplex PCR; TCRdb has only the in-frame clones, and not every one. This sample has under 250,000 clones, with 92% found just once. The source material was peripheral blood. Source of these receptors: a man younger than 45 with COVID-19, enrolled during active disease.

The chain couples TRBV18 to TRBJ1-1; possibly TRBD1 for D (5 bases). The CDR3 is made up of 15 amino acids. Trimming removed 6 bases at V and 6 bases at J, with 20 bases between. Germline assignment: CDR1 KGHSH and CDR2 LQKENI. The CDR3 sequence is CASSRDARDFAEAFF. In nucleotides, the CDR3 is TGTGCCAGCTCCCGGGACGCCAGGGACTTCGCTGAAGCTTTCTTT.

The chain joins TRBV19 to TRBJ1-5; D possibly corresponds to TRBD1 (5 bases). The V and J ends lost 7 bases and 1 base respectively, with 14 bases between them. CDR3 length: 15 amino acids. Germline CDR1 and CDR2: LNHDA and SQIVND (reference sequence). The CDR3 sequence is CASTSTGVSNQPQHF. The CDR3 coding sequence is TGTGCCAGTACATCAACAGGTGTGAGCAATCAGCCCCAGCATTTT.

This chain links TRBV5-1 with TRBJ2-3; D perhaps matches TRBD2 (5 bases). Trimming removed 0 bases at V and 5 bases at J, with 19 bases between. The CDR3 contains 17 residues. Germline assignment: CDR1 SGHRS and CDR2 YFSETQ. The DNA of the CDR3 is TGCGCCAGCAGCTTGGAGAGAGATACTAGTTTTATAGATACGCAGTATTTT. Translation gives CASSLERDTSFIDTQYF. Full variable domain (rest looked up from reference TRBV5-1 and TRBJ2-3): KAGVTQTPRYLIKTRGQQVTLSCSPISGHRSVSWYQQTPGQGLQFLFEYFSETQRNKGNFPGRFSGRQFSNSRSEMNVSTLELGDSALYLCASSLERDTSFIDTQYFGPGTRLTVL.

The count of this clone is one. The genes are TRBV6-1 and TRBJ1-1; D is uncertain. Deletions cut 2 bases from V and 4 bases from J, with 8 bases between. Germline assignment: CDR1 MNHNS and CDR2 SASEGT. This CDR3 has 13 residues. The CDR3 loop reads CASSEFLSTEAFF. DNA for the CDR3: TGTGCCAGCAGTGAATTCTTGAGCACTGAAGCTTTCTTT.

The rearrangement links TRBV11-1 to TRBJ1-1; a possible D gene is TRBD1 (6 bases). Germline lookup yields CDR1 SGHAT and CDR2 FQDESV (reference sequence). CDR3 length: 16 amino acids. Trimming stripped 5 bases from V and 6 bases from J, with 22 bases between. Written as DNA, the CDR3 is TGTGCCAGCAGCCCCGCCCCACAGGGCTTTATCTCTGAAGCTTTCTTT. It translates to CASSPAPQGFISEAFF. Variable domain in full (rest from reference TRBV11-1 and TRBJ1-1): EAEVAQSPRYKITEKSQAVAFWCDPISGHATLYWYRQILGQGPELLVQFQDESVVDDSQLPKDRFSAERLKGVDSTLKIQPAELGDSAMYLCASSPAPQGFISEAFFGQGTRLTVV.

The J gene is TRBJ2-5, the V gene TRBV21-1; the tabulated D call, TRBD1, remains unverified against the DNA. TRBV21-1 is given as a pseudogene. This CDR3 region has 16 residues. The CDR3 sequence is CASSRRGQGCRETQYF. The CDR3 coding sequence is TGTGCCAGCAGCAGGCGGGGACAGGGATGTCGGGAGACCCAGTACTTC.

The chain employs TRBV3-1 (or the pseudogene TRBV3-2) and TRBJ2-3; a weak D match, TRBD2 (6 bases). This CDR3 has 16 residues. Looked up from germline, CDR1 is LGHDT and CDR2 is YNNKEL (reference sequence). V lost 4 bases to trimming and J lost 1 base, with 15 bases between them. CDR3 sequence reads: CASSPTLGGGTDTQYF. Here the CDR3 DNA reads TGTGCCAGCAGCCCGACCCTAGGCGGGGGCACAGATACGCAGTATTTT.

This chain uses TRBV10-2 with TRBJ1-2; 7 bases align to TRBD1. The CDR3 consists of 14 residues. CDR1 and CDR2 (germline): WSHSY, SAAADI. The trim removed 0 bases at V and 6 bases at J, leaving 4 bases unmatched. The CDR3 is CASSESGTVHGYTF. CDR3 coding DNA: TGCGCCAGCAGTGAGTCAGGGACAGTTCATGGCTACACCTTC.

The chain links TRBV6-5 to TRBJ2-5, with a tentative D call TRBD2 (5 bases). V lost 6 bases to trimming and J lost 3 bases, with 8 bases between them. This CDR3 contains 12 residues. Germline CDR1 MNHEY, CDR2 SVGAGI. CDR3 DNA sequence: TGTGCCAGCAGACGAGCGGAAGAGACCCAGTACTTC. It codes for CASRRAEETQYF.

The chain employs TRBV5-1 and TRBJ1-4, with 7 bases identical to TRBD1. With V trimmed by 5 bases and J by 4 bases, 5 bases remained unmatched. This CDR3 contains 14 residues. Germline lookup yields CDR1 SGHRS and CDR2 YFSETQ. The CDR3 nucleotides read TGCGCCAGCAGGGCGGGACAGATTAATGAAAAACTGTTTTTT. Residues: CASRAGQINEKLFF.

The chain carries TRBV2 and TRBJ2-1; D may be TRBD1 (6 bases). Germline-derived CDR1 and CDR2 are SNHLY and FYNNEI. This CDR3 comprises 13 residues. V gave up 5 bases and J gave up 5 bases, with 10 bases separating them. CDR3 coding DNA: TGTGCCAGCAGTATTTCAGGGGACAATGAGCAGTTCTTC. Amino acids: CASSISGDNEQFF. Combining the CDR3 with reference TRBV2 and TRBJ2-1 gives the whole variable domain EPEVTQTPSHQVTQMGQEVILRCVPISNHLYFYWYRQILGQKVEFLVSFYNNEISEKSEIFDDQFSVERPDGSNFTLKIRSTKLEDSAMYFCASSISGDNEQFFGPGTRLTVL.

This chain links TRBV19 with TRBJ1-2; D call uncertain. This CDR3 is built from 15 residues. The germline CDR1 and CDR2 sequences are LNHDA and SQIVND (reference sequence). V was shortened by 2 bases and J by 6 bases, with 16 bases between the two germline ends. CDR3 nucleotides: TGTGCCAGTAGTATATATACCCCAGGATTTAATGGCTACACCTTC. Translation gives CASSIYTPGFNGYTF.

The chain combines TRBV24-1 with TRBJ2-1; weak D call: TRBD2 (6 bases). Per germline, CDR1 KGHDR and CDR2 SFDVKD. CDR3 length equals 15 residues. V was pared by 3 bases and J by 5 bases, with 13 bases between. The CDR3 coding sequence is TGTGCCACCAGTGATAAGGGACTCCTACACAATGAGCAGTTCTTC. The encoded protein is CATSDKGLLHNEQFF.

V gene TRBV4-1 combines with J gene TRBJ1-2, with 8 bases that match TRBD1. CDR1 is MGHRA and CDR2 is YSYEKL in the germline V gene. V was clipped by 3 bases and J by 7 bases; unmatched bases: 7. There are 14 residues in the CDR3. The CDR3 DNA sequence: TGCGCCAGCAGCCACTGGTCCAGGGGGCTTGGCTACACCTTC. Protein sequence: CASSHWSRGLGYTF.

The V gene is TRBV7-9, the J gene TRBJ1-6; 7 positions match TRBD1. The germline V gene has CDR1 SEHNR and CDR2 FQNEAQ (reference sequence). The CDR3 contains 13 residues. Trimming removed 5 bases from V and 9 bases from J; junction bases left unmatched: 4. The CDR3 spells CASSNQGVSPLHF. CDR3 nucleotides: TGTGCCAGCAGCAATCAGGGGGTTTCACCCCTCCACTTT.

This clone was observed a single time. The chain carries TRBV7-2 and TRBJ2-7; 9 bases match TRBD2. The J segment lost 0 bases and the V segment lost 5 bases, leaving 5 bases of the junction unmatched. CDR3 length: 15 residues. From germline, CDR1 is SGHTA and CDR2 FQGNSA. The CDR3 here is CASSPGLAFSYEQYF. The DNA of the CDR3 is TGTGCCAGCAGCCCGGGACTAGCCTTCTCCTACGAGCAGTACTTC.

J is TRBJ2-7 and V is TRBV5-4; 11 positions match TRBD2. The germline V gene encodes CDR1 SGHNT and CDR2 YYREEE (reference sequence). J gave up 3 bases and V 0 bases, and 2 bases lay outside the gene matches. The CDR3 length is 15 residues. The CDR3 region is CASSLGTSGGYEQYF. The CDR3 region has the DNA TGTGCCAGCAGCTTGGGCACTAGCGGGGGCTACGAGCAGTACTTC.

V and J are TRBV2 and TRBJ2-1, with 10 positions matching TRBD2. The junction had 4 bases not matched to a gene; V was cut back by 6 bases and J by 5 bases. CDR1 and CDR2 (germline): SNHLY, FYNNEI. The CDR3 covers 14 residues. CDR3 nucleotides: TGTGCCAGCAGAGTAGCGGGGGGCCACAATGAGCAGTTCTTC. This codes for CASRVAGGHNEQFF.

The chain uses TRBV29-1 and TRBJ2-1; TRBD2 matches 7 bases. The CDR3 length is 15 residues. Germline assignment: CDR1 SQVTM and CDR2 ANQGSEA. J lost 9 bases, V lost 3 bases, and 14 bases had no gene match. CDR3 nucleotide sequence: TGCAGCGTTGAGGCTCAGCTAGCGGCTCGTGGTGAGCAGTTCTTC. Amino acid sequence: CSVEAQLAARGEQFF.

The CDR3 here is CASSEIRSGQETQYF. The CDR3 nucleotides are TGCGCCAGCAGTGAGATTAGGAGCGGCCAAGAGACCCAGTACTTC. V and J are TRBV10-1 and TRBJ2-5; D perhaps matches TRBD2 (5 bases). Per the germline V gene, CDR1 is WNHNN and CDR2 is SYGVQD (reference sequence). Trimming removed 2 bases from V and 1 base from J, with 11 bases in between. The CDR3 contains 15 residues.

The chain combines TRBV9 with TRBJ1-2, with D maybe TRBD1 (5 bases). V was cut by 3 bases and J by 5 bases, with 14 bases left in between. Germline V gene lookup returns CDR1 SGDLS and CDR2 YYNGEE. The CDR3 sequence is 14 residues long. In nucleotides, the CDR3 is TGTGCCAGCAGCGCGCAGGGAGGGTGGTATGGCTACACCTTC. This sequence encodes CASSAQGGWYGYTF.